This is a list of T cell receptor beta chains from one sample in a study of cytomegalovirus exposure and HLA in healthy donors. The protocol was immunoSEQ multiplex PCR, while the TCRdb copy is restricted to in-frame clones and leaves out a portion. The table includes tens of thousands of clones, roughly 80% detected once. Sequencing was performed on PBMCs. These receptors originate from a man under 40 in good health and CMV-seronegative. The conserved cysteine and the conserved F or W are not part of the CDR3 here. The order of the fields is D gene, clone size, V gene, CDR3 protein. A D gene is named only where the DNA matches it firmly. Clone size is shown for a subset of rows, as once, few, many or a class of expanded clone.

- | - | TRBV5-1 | ASSSATGNSGNTIY
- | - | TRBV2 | ASSEGGFGGAGDTQY
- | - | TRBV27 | ASSLWAGMDNSPLH
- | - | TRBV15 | ATRKADGSSYEQY
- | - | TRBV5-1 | ASSQYSLNTEAF
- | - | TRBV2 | ASSDQGPPLH
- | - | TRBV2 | ASRQGYNSPLH
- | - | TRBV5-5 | ASAPGRKTNTEAF
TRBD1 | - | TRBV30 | AWSRDRGLNSGNTIY
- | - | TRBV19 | ASSIRGGEAF
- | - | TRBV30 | AWSLGGGNNSPLH
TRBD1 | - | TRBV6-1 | ASRLDRAPGNTIY
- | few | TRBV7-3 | ASSRNGGYNEQF
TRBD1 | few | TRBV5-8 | ASSFLQGAAGELF
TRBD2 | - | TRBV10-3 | AISVRTSGGQGHNEQF
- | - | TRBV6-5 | ASSYYAAAANYGYT
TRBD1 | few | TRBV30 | AHQRDRGTDTQY
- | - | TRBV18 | ASSPSGQASTGELF
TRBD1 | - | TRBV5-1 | ASSTGQGTEAF
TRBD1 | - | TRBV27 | ASSGTENTEAF
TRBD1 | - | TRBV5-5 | ASSNPGTGTYEQY
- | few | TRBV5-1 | ASSLSNSGVASLGYT
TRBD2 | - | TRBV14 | ASSPRTSGKYNEQF
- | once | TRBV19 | ASSAGDTGNTIY
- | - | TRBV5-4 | ASSIGTTYEQY
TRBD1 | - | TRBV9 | ASRRRDRDYGYT
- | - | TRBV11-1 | ASSLREGYTEAF
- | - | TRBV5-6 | ASSSFGQYSSPLH
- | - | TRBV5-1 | ASSLVGDSSPLH
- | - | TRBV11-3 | ASSFSGQEKLF
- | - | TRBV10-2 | ASRPAQGGEQY
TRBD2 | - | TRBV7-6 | ASSASGGPGANVLT
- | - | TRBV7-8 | ASSQQGSSPLH
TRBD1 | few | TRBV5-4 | ASSLAGQYTDTQY
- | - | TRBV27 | ASSSFGGNTEAF
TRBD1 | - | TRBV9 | ASSGGDRGSTEAF
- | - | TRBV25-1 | ASRPGGMNTEAF
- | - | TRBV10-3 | AISRAYRNSNQPQH
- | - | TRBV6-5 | ASSRGQASTDTQY
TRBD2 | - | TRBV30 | AWSPGLAGLSFGTDTQY
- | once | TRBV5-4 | ASSLVTSGSDEQY
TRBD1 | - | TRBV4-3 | ASSQLAGQGLNGYT
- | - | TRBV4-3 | ASSQDRKPDTQY
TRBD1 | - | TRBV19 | ASSSRTGKAYNEQF
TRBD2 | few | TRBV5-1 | ASSWGGKWH
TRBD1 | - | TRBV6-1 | ASNSGTGKGYT
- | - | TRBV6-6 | ASSYESGELF
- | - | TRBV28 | ASSLVDRYYGYT
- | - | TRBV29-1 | SVAGQSSYGYT
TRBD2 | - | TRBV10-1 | ASSDPGTSTTSTDTQY
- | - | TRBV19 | ASSIGPGELF